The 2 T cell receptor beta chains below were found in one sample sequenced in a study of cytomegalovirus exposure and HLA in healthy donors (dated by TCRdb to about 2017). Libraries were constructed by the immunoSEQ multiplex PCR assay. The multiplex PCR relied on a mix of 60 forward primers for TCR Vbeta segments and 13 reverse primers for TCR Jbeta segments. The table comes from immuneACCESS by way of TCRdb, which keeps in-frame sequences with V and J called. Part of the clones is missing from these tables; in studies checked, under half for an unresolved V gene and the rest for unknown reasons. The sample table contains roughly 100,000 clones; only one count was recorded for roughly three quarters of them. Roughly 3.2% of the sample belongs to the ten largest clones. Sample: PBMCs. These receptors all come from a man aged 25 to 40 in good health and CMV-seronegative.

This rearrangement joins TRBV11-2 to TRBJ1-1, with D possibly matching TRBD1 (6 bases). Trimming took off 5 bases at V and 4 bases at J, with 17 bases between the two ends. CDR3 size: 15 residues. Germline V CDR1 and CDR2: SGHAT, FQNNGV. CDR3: CASSPERGIGTEAFF. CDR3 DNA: TGTGCCAGCAGCCCGGAGAGGGGGATCGGCACTGAAGCTTTCTTT.

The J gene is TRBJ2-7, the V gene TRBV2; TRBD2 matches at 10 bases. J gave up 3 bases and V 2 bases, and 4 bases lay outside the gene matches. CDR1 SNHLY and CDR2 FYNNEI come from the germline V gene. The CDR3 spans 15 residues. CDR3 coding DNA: TGTGCCAGCAGTGAAAGAGCGGGAGGGGGCTACGAGCAGTACTTC. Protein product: CASSERAGGGYEQYF. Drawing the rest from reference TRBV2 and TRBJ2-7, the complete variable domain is EPEVTQTPSHQVTQMGQEVILRCVPISNHLYFYWYRQILGQKVEFLVSFYNNEISEKSEIFDDQFSVERPDGSNFTLKIRSTKLEDSAMYFCASSERAGGGYEQYFGPGTRLTVT.